In this sample, the clone carrying this T cell receptor beta chain turned up a few times. Germline V gene data show CDR1 as SQVTM and CDR2 as ANQGSEA. Deletions cut 7 bases from V and 7 bases from J, with 11 bases between. This CDR3 has 11 amino acids. These data are taken from a study of blood T cells in healthy people across ages. Primers used in a second PCR of roughly 6 to 11 cycles were a sample-barcoded 5' primer and a J-beta primer mix. TCRdb analysed the 5' RACE reads with MiXCR anew, one entry per CDR3 protein. Among hundreds of thousands of distinct CDR3 sequences, 58% were seen once, and the ten largest hold approximately 20%.

Sequences were obtained from blood. The chain links TRBV29-1 to TRBJ2-1; D unresolved. This receptor was identified in a man aged 25-45 years in good health. The chain's CDR3 is CSAWGANEQFF. In nucleotides, the CDR3 is TGCAGCGCCTGGGGTGCGAATGAGCAGTTCTTC.